These 4 T cell receptor beta chains originate from one sample sequenced in a study of T cells in Graves' hyperthyroidism and ophthalmopathy. The CDR3 regions of TCR beta were amplified from RNA transcripts. First-round RT-PCR with HTBI primers amplified the TCR CDR3 region. One entry per CDR3 protein, called by TCRdb with MiXCR from the multiplex PCR reads. The data hold 480,000 or so distinct CDR3 sequences, with around 43% observed a single time. The sequenced sample was peripheral blood or thyroid tissue (not recorded which). These receptors were taken from an adult woman with Graves' disease, either hyperthyroidism or ophthalmopathy (not recorded which).

The chain links TRBV5-4 to TRBJ2-5, with 10 bases matching TRBD1. Germline V gene data show CDR1 as SGHNT and CDR2 as YYREEE (reference sequence). The ends lost 4 bases at V and 5 bases at J; junction bases unmatched: 14. The CDR3 extends over 17 amino acids. The CDR3 sequence: CASSGGDWTGGSETQYF. In DNA form, the CDR3 reads TGTGCCAGCAGCGGAGGGGATTGGACAGGGGGTAGCGAGACCCAGTACTTC.

This chain uses TRBV29-1 with TRBJ2-5; TRBD2 matches 9 bases. CDR3 length equals 14 residues. Germline V gives CDR1 SQVTM, CDR2 ANQGSEA. Trimming took 6 bases from V and 4 from J; bases not matched to a gene: 9. CDR3 nucleotides: TGCAGCGTCCAAGCTAGCGGGGTGGGAGAGACCCAGTACTTC. Amino acid sequence: CSVQASGVGETQYF.

This clonotype was picked up many times. This chain joins TRBV6-6 and TRBJ1-1; 8 nucleotides match TRBD1. Germline V lookup: CDR1 MNHNY, CDR2 SVGAGI (reference sequence). The CDR3 has 13 residues. The junction had 2 bases not matched to a gene; V was cut back by 7 bases and J by 1 base. CDR3 residues: CASTGTGNTEAFF. The CDR3 DNA sequence: TGTGCCAGCACAGGGACAGGGAACACTGAAGCTTTCTTT.

In its sample, this clonotype was seen many times. The CDR3 DNA sequence: TGTGCCAGCAGCTTACACGGGGAATCCTACGAGCAGTACTTC. It translates to CASSLHGESYEQYF. The chain employs TRBV5-5 and TRBJ2-7, with D possibly matching TRBD2 (5 bases). CDR1 is SGHKS, CDR2 YYEKEE, per germline (reference sequence). V shed 2 bases and J shed 1 base, with 10 bases lying between them. This CDR3 comprises 14 residues.